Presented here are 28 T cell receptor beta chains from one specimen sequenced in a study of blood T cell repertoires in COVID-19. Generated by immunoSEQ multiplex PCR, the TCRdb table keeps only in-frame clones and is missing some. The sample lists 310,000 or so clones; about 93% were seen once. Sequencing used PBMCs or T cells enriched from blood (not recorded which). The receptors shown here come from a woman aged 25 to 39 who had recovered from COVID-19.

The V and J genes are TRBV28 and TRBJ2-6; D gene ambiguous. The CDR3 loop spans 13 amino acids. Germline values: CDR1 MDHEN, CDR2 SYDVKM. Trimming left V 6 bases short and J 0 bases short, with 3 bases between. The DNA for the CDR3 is TGTGCCAGCAGAGCCTCTGGGGCCAACGTCCTGACTTTC. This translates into CASRASGANVLTF.

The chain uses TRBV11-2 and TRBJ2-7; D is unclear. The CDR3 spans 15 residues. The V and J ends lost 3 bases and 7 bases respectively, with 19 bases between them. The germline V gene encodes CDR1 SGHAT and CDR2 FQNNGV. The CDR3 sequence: CASSFAPPRTREQYF. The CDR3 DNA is TGTGCCAGCAGCTTTGCCCCCCCTAGAACGCGAGAGCAGTACTTC.

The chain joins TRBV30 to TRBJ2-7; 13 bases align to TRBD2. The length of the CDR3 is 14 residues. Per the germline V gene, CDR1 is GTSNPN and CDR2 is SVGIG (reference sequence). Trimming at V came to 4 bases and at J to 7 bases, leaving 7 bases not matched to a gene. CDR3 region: CAWTGLAGVGEQYF. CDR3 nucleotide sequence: TGTGCCTGGACTGGACTAGCGGGAGTAGGGGAGCAGTACTTC. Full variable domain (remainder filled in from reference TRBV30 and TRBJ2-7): SQTIHQWPATLVQPVGSPLSLECTVEGTSNPNLYWYRQAAGRGLQLLFYSVGIGQISSEVPQNLSASRPQDRQFILSSKKLLLSDSGFYLCAWTGLAGVGEQYFGPGTRLTVT.

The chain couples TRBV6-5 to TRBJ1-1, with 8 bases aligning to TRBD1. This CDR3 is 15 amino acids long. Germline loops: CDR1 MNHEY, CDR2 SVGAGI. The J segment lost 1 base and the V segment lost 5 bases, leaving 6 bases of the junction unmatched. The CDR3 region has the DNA TGTGCCAGCAGTAAAACCGGGACAGGGAACACTGAAGCTTTCTTT. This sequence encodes CASSKTGTGNTEAFF.

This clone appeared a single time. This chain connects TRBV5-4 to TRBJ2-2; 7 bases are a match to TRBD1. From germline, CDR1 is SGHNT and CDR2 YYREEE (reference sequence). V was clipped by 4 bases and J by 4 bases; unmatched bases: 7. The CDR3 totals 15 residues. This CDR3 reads CASSKRQGPTGELFF. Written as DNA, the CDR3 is TGTGCCAGCAGCAAAAGACAGGGACCCACCGGGGAGCTGTTTTTT.

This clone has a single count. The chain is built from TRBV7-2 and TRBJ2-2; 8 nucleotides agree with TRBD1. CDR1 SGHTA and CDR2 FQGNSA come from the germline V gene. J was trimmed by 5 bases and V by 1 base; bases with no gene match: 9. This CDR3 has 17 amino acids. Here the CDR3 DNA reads TGTGCCAGCAGCTTAGTGGTCGGCAGGGGGCATACCGGGGAGCTGTTTTTT. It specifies CASSLVVGRGHTGELFF.

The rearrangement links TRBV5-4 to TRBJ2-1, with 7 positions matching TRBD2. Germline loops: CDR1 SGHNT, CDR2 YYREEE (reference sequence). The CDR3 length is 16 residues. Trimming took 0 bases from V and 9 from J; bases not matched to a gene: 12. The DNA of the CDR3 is TGTGCCAGCAGCTTGGGCGGGAGTTCCCTAGGCGGTGAGCAGTTCTTC. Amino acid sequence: CASSLGGSSLGGEQFF.

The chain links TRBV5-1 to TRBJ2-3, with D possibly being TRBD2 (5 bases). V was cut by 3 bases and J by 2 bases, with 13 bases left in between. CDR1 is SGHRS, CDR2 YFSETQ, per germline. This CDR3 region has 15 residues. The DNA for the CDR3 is TGCGCCAGCAGCTCGACTAAAGCCAACACAGATACGCAGTATTTT. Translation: CASSSTKANTDTQYF.

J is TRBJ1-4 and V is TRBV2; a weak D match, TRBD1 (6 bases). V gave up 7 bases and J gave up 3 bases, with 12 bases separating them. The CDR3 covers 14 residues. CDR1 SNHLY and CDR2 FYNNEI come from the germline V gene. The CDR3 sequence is CASMRTVSNEKLFF. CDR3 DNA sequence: TGTGCCAGCATGAGGACAGTCTCTAATGAAAAACTGTTTTTT.

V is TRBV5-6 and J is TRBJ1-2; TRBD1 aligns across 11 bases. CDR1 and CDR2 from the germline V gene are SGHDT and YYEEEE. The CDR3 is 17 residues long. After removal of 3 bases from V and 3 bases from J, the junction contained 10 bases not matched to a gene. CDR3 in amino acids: CASSSPGTGGLDYGYTF. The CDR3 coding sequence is TGTGCCAGCAGCTCCCCCGGGACAGGGGGATTGGACTATGGCTACACCTTC.

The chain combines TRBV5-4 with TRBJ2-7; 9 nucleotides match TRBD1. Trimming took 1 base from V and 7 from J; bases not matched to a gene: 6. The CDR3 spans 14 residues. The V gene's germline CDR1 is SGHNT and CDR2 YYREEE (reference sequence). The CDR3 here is CASSLIQGAGEQYF. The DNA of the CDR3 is TGTGCCAGCAGCTTGATACAGGGGGCGGGGGAGCAGTACTTC.

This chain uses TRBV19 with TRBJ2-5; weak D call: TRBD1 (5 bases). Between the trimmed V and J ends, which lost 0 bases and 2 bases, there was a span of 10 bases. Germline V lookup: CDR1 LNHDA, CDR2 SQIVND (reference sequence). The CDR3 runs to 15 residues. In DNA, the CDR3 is TGTGCCAGTAGTATAGATTGGGGCCAACAAGAGACCCAGTACTTC. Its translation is CASSIDWGQQETQYF.

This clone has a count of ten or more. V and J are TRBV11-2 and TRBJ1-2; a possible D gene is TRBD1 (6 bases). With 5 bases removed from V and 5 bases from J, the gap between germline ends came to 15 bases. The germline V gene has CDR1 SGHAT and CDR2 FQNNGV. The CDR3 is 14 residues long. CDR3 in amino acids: CASSAIDRPYGYTF. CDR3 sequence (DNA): TGTGCCAGCAGCGCTATAGACAGGCCTTATGGCTACACCTTC.

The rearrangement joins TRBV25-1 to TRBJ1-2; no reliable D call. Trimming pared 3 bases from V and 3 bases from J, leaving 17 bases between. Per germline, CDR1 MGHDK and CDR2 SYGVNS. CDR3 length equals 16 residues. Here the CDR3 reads CASSDHQAPVDYGYTF. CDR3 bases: TGTGCCAGCAGTGACCATCAGGCCCCGGTAGACTATGGCTACACCTTC.

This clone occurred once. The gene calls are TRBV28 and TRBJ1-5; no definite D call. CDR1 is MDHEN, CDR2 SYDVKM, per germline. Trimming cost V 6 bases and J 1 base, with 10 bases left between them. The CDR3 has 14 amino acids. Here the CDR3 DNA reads TGTGCCAGCAGCGTGTTGTTCAGCAATCAGCCCCAGCATTTT. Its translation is CASSVLFSNQPQHF. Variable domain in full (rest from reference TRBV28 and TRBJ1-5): DVKVTQSSRYLVKRTGEKVFLECVQDMDHENMFWYRQDPGLGLRLIYFSYDVKMKEKGDIPEGYSVSREKKERFSLILESASTNQTSMYLCASSVLFSNQPQHFGDGTRLSIL.

CDR3 bases: TGTGCCAGCAGCGAGGGAGTAGCGGGAGGGCTTCAAGAGACCCAGTACTTC. Translation: CASSEGVAGGLQETQYF. The chain couples TRBV9 to TRBJ2-5, with 11 nucleotides matching TRBD2. Looked up from germline, CDR1 is SGDLS and CDR2 is YYNGEE. Germline trimming cut 3 bases from V and 2 bases from J; bases unmatched to any gene: 9. The CDR3 covers 17 residues.

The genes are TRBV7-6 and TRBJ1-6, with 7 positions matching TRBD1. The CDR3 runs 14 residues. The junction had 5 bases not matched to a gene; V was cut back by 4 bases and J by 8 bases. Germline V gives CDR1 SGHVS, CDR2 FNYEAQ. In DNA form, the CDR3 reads TGTGCCAGCAGCTCACAGGGGTGGGATTCACCCCTCCACTTT. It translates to CASSSQGWDSPLHF.

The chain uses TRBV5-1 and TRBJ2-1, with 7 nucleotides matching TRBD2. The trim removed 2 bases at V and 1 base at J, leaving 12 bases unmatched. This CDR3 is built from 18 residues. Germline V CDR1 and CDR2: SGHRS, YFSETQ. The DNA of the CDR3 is TGCGCCAGCAGCTTAGGGAGGGAGCCGACCCTTTCCTACAATGAGCAGTTCTTC. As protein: CASSLGREPTLSYNEQFF.

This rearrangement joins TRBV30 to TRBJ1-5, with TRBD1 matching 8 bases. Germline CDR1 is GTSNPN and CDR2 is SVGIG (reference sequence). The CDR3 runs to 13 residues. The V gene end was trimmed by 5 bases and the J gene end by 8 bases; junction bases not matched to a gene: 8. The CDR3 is CAWSQGAEEPQHF. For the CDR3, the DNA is TGTGCCTGGTCTCAGGGGGCAGAGGAGCCCCAGCATTTT.

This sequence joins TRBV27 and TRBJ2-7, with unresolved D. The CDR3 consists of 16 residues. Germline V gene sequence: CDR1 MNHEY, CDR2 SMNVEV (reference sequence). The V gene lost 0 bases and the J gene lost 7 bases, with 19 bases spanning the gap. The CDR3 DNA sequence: TGTGCCAGCAGTTTATCGGCCACCAATCCCCCTAGGGAGCAGTACTTC. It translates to CASSLSATNPPREQYF.

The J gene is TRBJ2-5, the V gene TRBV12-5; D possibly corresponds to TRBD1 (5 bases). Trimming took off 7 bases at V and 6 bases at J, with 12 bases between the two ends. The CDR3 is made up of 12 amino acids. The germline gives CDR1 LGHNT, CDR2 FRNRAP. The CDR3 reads CASEGVEQTQYF. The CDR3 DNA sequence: TGTGCTAGTGAAGGGGTCGAGCAGACCCAGTACTTC. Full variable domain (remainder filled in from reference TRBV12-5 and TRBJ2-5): DARVTQTPRHKVTEMGQEVTMRCQPILGHNTVFWYRQTMMQGLELLAYFRNRAPLDDSGMPKDRFSAEMPDATLATLKIQPSEPRDSAVYFCASEGVEQTQYFGPGTRLLVL.

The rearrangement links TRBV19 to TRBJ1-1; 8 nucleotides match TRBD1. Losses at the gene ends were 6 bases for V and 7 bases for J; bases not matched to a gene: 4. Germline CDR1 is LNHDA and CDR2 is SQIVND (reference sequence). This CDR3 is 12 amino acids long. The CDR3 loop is CASSFTGGEAFF. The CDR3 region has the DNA TGTGCCAGTAGCTTCACAGGGGGTGAAGCTTTCTTT.

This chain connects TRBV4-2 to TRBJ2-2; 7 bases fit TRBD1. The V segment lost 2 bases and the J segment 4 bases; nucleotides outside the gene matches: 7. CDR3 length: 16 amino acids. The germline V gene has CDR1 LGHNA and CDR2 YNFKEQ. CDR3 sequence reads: CASSQTTGRGTGELFF. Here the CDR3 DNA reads TGTGCCAGCAGCCAAACGACAGGGCGAGGCACCGGGGAGCTGTTTTTT.

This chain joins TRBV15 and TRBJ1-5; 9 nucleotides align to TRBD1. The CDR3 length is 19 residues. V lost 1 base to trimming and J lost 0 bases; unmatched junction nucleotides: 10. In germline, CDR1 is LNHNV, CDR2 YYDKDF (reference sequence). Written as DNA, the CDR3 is TGTGCCACCAGCAGAGGTTGGACAGGGGCAACCGATAGCAATCAGCCCCAGCATTTT. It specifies CATSRGWTGATDSNQPQHF.

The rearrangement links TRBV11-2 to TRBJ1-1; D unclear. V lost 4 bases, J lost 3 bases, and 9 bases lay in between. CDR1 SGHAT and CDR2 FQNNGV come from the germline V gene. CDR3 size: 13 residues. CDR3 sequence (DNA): TGTGCCAGCAGCTCTATATTATACACTGAAGCTTTCTTT. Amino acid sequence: CASSSILYTEAFF.

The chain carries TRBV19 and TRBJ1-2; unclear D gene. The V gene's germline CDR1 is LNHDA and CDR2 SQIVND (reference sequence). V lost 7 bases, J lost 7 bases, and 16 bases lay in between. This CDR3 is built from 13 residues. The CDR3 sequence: CASTLARLGGYTF. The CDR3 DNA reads TGTGCCAGTACCCTGGCCCGGCTAGGTGGCTACACCTTC.

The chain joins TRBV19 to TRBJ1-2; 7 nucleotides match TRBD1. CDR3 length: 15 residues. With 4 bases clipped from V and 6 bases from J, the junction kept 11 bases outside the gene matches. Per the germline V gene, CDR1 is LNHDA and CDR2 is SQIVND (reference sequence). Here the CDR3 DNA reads TGTGCCAGTAGTACCCACCCGACAGGGTTTAATGGCTACACCTTC. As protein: CASSTHPTGFNGYTF. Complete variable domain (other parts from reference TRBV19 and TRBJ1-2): DGGITQSPKYLFRKEGQNVTLSCEQNLNHDAMYWYRQDPGQGLRLIYYSQIVNDFQKGDIAEGYSVSREKKESFPLTVTSAQKNPTAFYLCASSTHPTGFNGYTFGSGTRLTVV.

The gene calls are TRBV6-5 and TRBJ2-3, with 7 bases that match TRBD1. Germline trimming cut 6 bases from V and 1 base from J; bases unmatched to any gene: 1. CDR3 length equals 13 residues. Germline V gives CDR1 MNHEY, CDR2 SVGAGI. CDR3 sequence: CASRGTGTDTQYF. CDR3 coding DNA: TGTGCCAGCAGGGGGACAGGCACAGATACGCAGTATTTT.